The entry below gives a single TCR beta chain sequence along with its context. As yet, its antigen is unknown. The entry originates in a study of T cells after posttransplantation cyclophosphamide. Points from the study as a whole: Recipient CMV seropositivity and CMV reactivation strongly tracked TRB clonality. Tissue-infiltrating T cells from skin or gut overlapped little with blood T cells.

The V gene end was trimmed by 6 bases and the J gene end by 8 bases; junction bases not matched to a gene: 7. Germline V gives CDR1 MNHNS, CDR2 SASEGT. This CDR3 contains 15 residues. Here immunoSEQ multiplex PCR was the method, and the copy in TCRdb shows in-frame clones only, minus some. Counted here are over 1,500 clones, around 80% occurring once; the ten biggest clones make up around a tenth. Sequencing was carried out using CD8+ T cells sorted from bone marrow. The gene calls are TRBV6-1 and TRBJ2-1; 13 bases agree with TRBD2. The TCR sequence derives from a woman in her forties or fifties in good health and a related stem cell transplant donor. Here the CDR3 DNA reads TGTGCCAGCAGCCAACTAGCGGGGGGGCGCTATGAGCAGTTCTTC. Its translation: CASSQLAGGRYEQFF.